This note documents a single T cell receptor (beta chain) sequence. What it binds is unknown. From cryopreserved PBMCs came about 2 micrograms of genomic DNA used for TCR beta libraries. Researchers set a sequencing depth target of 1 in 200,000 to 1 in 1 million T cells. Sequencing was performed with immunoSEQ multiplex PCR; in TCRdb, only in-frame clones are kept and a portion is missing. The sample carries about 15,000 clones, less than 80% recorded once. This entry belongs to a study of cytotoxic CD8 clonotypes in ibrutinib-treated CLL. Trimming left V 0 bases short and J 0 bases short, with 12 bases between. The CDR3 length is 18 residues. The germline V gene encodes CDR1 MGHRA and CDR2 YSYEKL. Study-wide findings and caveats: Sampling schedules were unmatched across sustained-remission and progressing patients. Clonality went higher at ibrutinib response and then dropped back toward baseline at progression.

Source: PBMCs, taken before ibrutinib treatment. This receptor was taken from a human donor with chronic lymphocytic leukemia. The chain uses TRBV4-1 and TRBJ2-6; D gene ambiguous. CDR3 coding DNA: TGCGCCAGCAGCCAAGATTTTGCGAGAGGCTCTGGGGCCAACGTCCTGACTTTC. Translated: CASSQDFARGSGANVLTF.